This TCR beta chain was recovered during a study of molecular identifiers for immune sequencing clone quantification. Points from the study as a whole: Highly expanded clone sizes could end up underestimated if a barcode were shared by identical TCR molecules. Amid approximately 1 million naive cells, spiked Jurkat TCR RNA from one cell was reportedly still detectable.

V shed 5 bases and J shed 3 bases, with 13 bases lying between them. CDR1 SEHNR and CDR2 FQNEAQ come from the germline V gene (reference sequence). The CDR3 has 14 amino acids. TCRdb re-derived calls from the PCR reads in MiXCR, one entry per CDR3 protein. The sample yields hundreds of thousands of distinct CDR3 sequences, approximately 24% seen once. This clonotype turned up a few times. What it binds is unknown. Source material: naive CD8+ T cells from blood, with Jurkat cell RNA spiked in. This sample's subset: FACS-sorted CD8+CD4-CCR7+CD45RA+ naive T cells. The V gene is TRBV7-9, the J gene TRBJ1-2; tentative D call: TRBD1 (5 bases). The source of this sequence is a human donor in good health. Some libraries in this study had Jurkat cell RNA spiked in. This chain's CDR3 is CASSPRDGDYGYTF. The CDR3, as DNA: TGTGCCAGCAGCCCCCGGGACGGAGACTATGGCTACACCTTC.